The T cell receptor beta chain described here comes from a study of T cells in Graves' hyperthyroidism and ophthalmopathy. Template material for amplifying TCR beta CDR3 regions consisted of RNA transcripts. RT-PCR in the first round (using the HTBI primer set) targeted the TCR CDR3. TCRdb reanalysed the multiplex PCR reads using MiXCR and keeps one entry per CDR3 protein. The sample records approximately 400,000 distinct CDR3 sequences, approximately 14% being singletons. Germline V lookup: CDR1 SNHLY, CDR2 FYNNEI. Trimming removed 7 bases at V and 2 bases at J, with 9 bases between. CDR3 length: 13 amino acids.

Sequenced material: blood. The receptor's source is a woman in her thirties with Graves' ophthalmopathy. The chain uses TRBV2 and TRBJ2-4, with unresolved D. The CDR3 here is CASIQSTKNIQYF. CDR3 DNA: TGTGCCAGCATTCAATCTACCAAAAACATTCAGTACTTC.